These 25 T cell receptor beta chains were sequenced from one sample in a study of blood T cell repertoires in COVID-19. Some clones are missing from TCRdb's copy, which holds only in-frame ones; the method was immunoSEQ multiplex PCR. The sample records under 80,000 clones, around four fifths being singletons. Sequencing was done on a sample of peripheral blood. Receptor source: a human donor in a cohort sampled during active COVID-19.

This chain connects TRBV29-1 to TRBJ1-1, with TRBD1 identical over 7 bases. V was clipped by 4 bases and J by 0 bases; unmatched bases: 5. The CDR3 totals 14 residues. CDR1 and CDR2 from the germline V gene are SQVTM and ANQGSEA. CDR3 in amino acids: CSVALDRVNTEAFF. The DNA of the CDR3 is TGCAGCGTTGCCCTCGACAGGGTGAACACTGAAGCTTTCTTT.

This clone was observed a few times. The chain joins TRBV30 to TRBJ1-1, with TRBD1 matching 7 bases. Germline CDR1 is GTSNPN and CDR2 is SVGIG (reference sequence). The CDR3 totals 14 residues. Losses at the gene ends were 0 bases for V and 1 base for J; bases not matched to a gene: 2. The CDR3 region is CAWSVGTENTEAFF. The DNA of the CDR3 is TGTGCCTGGAGTGTTGGGACAGAGAACACTGAAGCTTTCTTT.

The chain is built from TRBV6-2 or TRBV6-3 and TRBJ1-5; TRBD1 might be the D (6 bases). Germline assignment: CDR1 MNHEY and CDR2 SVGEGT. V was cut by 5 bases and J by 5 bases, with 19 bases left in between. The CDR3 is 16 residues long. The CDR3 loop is CASSARWTVRDQPQHF. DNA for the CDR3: TGTGCCAGCAGTGCCCGATGGACAGTGAGAGATCAGCCCCAGCATTTT.

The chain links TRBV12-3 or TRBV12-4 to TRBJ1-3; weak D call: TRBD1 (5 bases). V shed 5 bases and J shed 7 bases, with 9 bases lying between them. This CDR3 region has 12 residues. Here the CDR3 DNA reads TGTGCCAGCAGTCCTCCAGGGAACACCATATATTTT. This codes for CASSPPGNTIYF.

CDR3 sequence: CASSYGDRVHTEAFF. CDR3 coding DNA: TGTGCCAGCAGTTATGGAGACAGGGTTCACACTGAAGCTTTCTTT. V and J are TRBV6-6 and TRBJ1-1; 7 bases match TRBD1. Germline CDR1 MNHNY, CDR2 SVGAGI (reference sequence). With 3 bases clipped from V and 3 bases from J, the junction kept 7 bases outside the gene matches. The CDR3 totals 15 residues.

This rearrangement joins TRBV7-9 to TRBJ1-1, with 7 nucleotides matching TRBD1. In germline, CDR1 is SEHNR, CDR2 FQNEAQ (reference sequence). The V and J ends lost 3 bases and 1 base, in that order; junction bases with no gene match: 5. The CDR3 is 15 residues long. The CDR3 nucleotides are TGTGCCAGCAGCTTGTCCCAGGGGGAGAACACTGAAGCTTTCTTT. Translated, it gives CASSLSQGENTEAFF.

DNA of the CDR3: TGTGCCAGCAGTCCCTCGGGACAGACCATCTACGAGCAGTACTTC. Protein product: CASSPSGQTIYEQYF. V is TRBV28 and J is TRBJ2-7; 7 bases match TRBD1. V lost 5 bases and J lost 3; bases outside the gene matches: 10. The length of the CDR3 is 15 residues. The germline V gene has CDR1 MDHEN and CDR2 SYDVKM.

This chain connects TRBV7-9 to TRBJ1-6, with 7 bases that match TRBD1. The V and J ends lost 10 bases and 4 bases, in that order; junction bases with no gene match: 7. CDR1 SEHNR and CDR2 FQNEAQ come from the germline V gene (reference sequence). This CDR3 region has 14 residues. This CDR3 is CATQGQTYNSPLHF. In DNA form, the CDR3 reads TGTGCCACCCAGGGACAGACTTATAATTCACCCCTCCACTTT.

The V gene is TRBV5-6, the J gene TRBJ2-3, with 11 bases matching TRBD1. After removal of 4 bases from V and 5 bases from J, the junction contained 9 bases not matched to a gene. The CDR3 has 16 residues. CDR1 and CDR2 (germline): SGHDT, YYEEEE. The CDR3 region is CASSLPQGTGGDTQYF. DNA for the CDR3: TGTGCCAGCAGCCTCCCACAAGGGACAGGGGGAGATACGCAGTATTTT.

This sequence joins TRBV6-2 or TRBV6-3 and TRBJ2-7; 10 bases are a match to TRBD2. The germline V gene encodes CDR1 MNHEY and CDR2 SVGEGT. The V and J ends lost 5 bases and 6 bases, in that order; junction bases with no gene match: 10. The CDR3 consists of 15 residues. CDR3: CASSRLSGRAGEQYF. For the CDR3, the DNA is TGTGCCAGCAGTCGTCTAAGCGGGAGGGCGGGCGAGCAGTACTTC.

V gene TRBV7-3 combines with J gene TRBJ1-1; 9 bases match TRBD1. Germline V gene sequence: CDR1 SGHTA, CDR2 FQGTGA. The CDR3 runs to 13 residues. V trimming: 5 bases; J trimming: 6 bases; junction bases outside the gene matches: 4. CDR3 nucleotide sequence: TGTGCCAGCAGCCCATGGACAGGGGCTGAAGCTTTCTTT. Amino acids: CASSPWTGAEAFF.

The DNA of the CDR3 is TGTGCCAGCAGCCAAGATATCGGTGTTGAAAAACTGTTTTTT. Protein: CASSQDIGVEKLFF. This chain uses TRBV4-2 with TRBJ1-4; D unclear. The CDR3 covers 14 residues. Trimming pared 0 bases from V and 7 bases from J, leaving 9 bases between. CDR1 is LGHNA and CDR2 is YNFKEQ in the germline V gene.

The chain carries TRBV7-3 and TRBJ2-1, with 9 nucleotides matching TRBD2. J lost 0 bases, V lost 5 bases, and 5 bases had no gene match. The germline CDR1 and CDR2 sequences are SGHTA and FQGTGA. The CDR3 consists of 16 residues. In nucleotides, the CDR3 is TGTGCCAGCAGCAACCTAGCGGGAAGCTCCTACAATGAGCAGTTCTTC. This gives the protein CASSNLAGSSYNEQFF.

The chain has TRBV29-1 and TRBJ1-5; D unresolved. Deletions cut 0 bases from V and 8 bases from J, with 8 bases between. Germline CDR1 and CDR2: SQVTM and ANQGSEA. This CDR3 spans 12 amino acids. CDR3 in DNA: TGCAGCGTTGAAGATGGAGGAAAGCCCCAGCATTTT. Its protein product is CSVEDGGKPQHF.

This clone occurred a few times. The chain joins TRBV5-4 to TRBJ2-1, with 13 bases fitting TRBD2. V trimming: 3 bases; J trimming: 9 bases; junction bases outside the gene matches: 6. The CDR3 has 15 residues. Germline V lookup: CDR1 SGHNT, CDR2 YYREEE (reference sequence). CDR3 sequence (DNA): TGTGCCAGCAGCTCCGGACTAGCGGGAGTGTCTGAGCAGTTCTTC. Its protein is CASSSGLAGVSEQFF.

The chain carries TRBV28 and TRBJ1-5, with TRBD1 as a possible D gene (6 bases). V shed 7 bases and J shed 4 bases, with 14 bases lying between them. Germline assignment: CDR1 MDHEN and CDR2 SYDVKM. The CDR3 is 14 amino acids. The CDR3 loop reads CASNTGTLNQPQHF. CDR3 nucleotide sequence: TGTGCCAGCAATACCGGGACACTAAATCAGCCCCAGCATTTT.

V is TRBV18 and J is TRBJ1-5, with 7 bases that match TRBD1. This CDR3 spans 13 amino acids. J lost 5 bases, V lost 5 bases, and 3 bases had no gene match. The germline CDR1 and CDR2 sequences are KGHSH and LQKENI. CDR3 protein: CASSSDRYQPQHF. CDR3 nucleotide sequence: TGTGCCAGCTCATCGGACAGGTATCAGCCCCAGCATTTT.

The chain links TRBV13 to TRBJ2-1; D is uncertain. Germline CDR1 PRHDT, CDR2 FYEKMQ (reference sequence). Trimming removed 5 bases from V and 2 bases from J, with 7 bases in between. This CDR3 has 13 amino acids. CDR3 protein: CASSPDTYNEQFF. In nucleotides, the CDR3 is TGTGCCAGCAGCCCCGACACCTACAATGAGCAGTTCTTC.

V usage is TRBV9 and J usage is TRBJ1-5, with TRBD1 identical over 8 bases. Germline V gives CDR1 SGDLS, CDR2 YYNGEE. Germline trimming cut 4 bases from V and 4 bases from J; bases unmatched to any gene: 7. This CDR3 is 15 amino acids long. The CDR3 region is CASSNGQGGNQPQHF. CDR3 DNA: TGTGCCAGCAGCAACGGACAGGGCGGGAATCAGCCCCAGCATTTT.

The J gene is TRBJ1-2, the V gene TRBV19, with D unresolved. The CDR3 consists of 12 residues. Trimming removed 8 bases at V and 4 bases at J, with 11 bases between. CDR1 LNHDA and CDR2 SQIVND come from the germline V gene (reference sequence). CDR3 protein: CASRNSLYGYTF. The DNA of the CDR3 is TGTGCCAGTCGAAACAGTCTCTATGGCTACACCTTC. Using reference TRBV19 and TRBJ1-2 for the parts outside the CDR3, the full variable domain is DGGITQSPKYLFRKEGQNVTLSCEQNLNHDAMYWYRQDPGQGLRLIYYSQIVNDFQKGDIAEGYSVSREKKESFPLTVTSAQKNPTAFYLCASRNSLYGYTFGSGTRLTVV.

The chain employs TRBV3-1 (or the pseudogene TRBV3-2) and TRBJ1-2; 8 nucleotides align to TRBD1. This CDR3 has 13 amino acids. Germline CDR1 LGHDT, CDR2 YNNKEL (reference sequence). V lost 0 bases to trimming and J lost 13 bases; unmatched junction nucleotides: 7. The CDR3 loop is CASSQDTGGRCTF. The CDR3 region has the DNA TGTGCCAGCAGCCAAGACACAGGGGGAAGGTGCACCTTC.

The CDR3 here is CASSQGNGRALYEQYF. In nucleotides, the CDR3 is TGCGCCAGCAGCCAAGGCAACGGGAGGGCCCTCTACGAGCAGTACTTC. The chain joins TRBV4-3 to TRBJ2-7, with 8 bases fitting TRBD2. The germline V gene encodes CDR1 LGHNA and CDR2 YSLEER. The V and J ends lost 1 base and 3 bases, in that order; junction bases with no gene match: 8. The CDR3 sequence is 16 residues long.

CDR3 in DNA: TGTGCCAGCAGCCAAGGGACAATAACCCCCTATGGCTACACCTTC. Its translation: CASSQGTITPYGYTF. The chain is built from TRBV7-3 and TRBJ1-2; a possible D gene is TRBD1 (6 bases). The CDR3 runs to 15 residues. Per the germline V gene, CDR1 is SGHTA and CDR2 is FQGTGA. The V end lost 5 bases, the J end lost 4 bases, and 17 bases lay between the germline ends.

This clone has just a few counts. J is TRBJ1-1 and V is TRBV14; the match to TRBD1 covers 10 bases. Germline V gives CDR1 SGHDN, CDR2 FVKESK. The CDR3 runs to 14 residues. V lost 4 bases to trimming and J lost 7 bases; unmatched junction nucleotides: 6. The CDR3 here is CASSPDRGKDEAFF. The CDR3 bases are TGTGCCAGCAGCCCGGACAGGGGGAAAGATGAAGCTTTCTTT.

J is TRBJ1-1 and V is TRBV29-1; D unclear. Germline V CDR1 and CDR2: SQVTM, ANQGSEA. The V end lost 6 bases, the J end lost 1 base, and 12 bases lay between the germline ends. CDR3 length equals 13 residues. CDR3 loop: CSVMATGNTEAFF. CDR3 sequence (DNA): TGCAGCGTGATGGCAACGGGGAACACTGAAGCTTTCTTT. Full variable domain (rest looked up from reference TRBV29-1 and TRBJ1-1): SAVISQKPSRDICQRGTSLTIQCQVDSQVTMMFWYRQQPGQSLTLIATANQGSEATYESGFVIDKFPISRPNLTFSTLTVSNMSPEDSSIYLCSVMATGNTEAFFGQGTRLTVV.